The present entry profiles one T cell receptor (beta chain) with its context. The PCR ran on 60 Vbeta and 13 Jbeta primers. TCRdb keeps only in-frame clones here, not all; method: immunoSEQ multiplex PCR. The sample carries approximately 210,000 clones, 75% to 90% recorded once. The CDR3 has 17 residues. Germline CDR1 and CDR2: MNHEY and SMNVEV (reference sequence). V was pared by 4 bases and J by 7 bases, with 22 bases between. Healthy bone marrow donors made up the donors. This entry comes from a study of cytomegalovirus exposure and HLA in healthy donors. The chain has TRBV27 and TRBJ2-2; D perhaps matches TRBD1 (6 bases). This clonotype was obtained from a man younger than 40 in good health and CMV-seronegative. The sequenced sample consisted of PBMCs. The CDR3 nucleotides read TGTGCCAGCAGTTGGCTAGGGGGTTGGCTTCTGGGCGGGGAGCTGTTTTTT. Residues: CASSWLGGWLLGGELFF.